This T cell receptor beta chain was sequenced for a study of response to subunit inactivated influenza vaccine. J was trimmed by 3 bases and V by 0 bases; bases with no gene match: 2. Germline V lookup: CDR1 SGHDT, CDR2 YYEEEE. CDR3 length: 15 amino acids. This clonotype showed up many times. MiXCR, run by TCRdb on the RT-PCR reads, gives a single entry per CDR3 protein. Here the sample spans hundreds of thousands of distinct CDR3 sequences, 12% being singletons. This TCR was sampled from a middle-aged man who received an inactivated influenza vaccine. J is TRBJ2-1 and V is TRBV5-6; TRBD1 agrees at 8 bases. The sequenced sample was non-naive T cells sorted from PBMCs, obtained less than 15 days before vaccination. This chain's CDR3 is CASSLGQGIYNEQFF. The CDR3 bases are TGTGCCAGCAGCTTGGGACAGGGGATCTACAATGAGCAGTTCTTC.